The clone carrying this T cell receptor beta chain was counted a few times. Its cognate antigen is unknown. The entry originates in a study of blood T cells in healthy people across ages. Whole-study context: Template switching retrieved approximately one barcoded beta molecule for each two T cells.

Primers used in a second PCR of about 7 to 12 cycles were a sample-barcoded 5' primer and a J-beta primer mix. The template-switch adaptor, which had 12 random nucleotides, put a tag on each cDNA molecule. Each CDR3 protein is one row after TCRdb ran MiXCR on the 5' RACE reads. The repertoire holds 850,000 to 1,300,000 distinct CDR3 sequences, under 45% seen once, with under 20% in the top ten. Study observations and caveats: It was found that TCR beta diversity correlated strongly with the percentage of naive T cells. Per million T cells, the diversity of TCR beta decreased roughly linearly as age advanced.

V shed 2 bases and J 7 bases; nucleotides not matched to a gene: 8. This CDR3 spans 16 amino acids. Germline-derived CDR1 and CDR2 are MGHRA and YSYEKL. Material: blood. This chain uses TRBV4-1 with TRBJ1-4, with TRBD1 matching over 9 bases. This TCR derives from a woman aged 60-70 years in good health. DNA for the CDR3: TGCGCCAGCAGCCAAAGCGGGACAGGGAGTAGTGAAAAACTGTTTTTT. This gives the protein CASSQSGTGSSEKLFF.